This T cell receptor beta chain stems from a study of CD8 T cells in ankylosing spondylitis (dated by TCRdb to 2017 to 2019). For the study in its entirety: The study profiled T cell receptor beta repertoires in healthy donors and ankylosing spondylitis patients to find disease-linked TCR variants. Peripheral blood was sampled, and synovial fluid was additionally collected from ankylosing spondylitis patients. In total, the full study cohort was made up of some 100 healthy donors and approximately 27 ankylosing spondylitis patients. The full study reports these points: The disease-linked clones showed a CD8+ phenotype and occurred at relatively low frequencies in peripheral blood. Significant enrichment of the disease-linked clones was reported in matched synovial fluid samples from ankylosing spondylitis patients. Blood from ankylosing spondylitis patients appeared to be characterized by a TCR beta motif composed of eight highly homologous amino acid variants. Some motif variants were previously reported in synovial fluid and blood of reactive arthritis patients, suggesting common disease-initiation mechanisms.

The germline V gene sets CDR1 to KGHDR and CDR2 to SFDVKD. The CDR3 spans 14 residues, from the cysteine through the phenylalanine. CDR3 DNA is the only sequence kept; it has 42 bases, read in frame from the first base. The germline ends are 12 bases apart after V is trimmed by 3 bases and J by 5 bases. The sequencer listed for this sample is Illumina HiSeq 2500. Quantitative 5'-RACE with molecular barcodes was used to prepare TCR beta libraries. For the original study's pipeline: To identify disease-linked TCR variants, a new computational method was used, one built on a probabilistic model of VDJ rearrangement. TCRdb passed the public sequencing reads through fastp at Q25 and MiXCR, retaining productive beta sequences. Rows matching on CDR3 protein sequence are summarized as one entry with the most common DNA and genes. These V and J calls are TCRdb output, not the study's own analysis. This sample is represented by a few hundred thousand distinct CDR3 sequences; approximately 11% of them were singletons. Of the sample, less than 7% falls within the top ten clones.

On this clonotype itself: Its cognate antigen has yet to be identified. Per-nucleotide qualities are absent, and no much larger clonotype sits a single base away.

The receptor chain draws on TRBV24-1 and TRBJ2-5, with a weak D call of TRBD1 (7 bases match). The sequencing sample was made of blood, either unsorted or a sorted T cell fraction (not recorded which). The sequence came from a male donor with ankylosing spondylitis or in good health (not recorded which). The CDR3 in this case is CATSDPQGGETQYF. The bases are TGTGCCACCAGTGATCCCCAGGGGGGCGAGACCCAGTACTTC.